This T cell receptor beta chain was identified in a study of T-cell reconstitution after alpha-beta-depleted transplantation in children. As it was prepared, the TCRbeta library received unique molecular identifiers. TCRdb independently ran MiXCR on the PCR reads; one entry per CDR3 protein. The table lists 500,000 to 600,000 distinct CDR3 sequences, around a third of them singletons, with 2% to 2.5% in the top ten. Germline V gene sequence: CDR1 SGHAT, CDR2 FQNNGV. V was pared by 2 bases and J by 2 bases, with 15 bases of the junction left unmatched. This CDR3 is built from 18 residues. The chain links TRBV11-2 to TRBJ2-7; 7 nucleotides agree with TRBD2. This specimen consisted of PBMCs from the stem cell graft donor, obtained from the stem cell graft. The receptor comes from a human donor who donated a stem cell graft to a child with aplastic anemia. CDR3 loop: CASSLNTGLVGLTYEQYF. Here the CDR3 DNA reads TGTGCCAGCAGCTTAAATACGGGGCTCGTGGGACTAACCTACGAGCAGTACTTC.